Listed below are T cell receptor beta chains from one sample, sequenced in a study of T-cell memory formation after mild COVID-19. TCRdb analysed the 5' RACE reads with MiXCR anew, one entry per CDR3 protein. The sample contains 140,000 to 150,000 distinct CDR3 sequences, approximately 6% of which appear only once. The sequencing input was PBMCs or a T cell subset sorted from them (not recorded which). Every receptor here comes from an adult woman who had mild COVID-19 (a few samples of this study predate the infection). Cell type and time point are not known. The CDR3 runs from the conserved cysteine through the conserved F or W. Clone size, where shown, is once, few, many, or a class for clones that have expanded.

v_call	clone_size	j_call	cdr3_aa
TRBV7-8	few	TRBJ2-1	CASSNDRGPRTDSGRAGYEQFF
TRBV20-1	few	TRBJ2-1	CSARALPLYNEQFF
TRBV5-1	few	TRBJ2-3	CASSPAPSGGSDTQYF
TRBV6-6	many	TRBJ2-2	CASSYEPTGELFF
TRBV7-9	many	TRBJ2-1	CASGDLTGNYNEQFF
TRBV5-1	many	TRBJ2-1	CASSFEPSAGNEQFF
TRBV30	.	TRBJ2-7	CAWREPAGYEQYF
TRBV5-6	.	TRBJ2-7	CASSFRDGPSYEQYF
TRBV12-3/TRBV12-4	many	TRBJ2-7	CASSSSGGREQYF
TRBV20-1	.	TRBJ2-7	CSAKGVTGKRVTYEQYF
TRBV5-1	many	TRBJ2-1	CASSLGATVYNEQFF
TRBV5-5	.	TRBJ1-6	CASSLGAQSRDSPLHF
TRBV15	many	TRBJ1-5	CATAPGQGRLVNNQPQHF
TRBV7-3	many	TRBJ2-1	CASSLTTGGTAEQFF
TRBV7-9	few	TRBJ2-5	CASSLAHGSQETQYF
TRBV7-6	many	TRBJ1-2	CASSSESWTAGYTF
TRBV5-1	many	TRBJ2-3	CASSKGGSSWGTDTQYF
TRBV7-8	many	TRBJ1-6	CASSFGGDRNSPLHF
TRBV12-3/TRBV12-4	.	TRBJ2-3	CASSSRVEGTDTQYF
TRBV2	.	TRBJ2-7	CASRDRGGYEQYF
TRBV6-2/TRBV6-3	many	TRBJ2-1	CASSPGLAGAGEQFF
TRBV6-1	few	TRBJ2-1	CASSETASGRWGEQFF
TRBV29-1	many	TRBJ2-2	CSVLAPTGGGGANTGELFF
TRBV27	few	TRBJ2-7	CASSRALGSYEQYF
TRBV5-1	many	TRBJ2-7	CASSLSDRDSYEQYF
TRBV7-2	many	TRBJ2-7	CASSLILLDRGKVLEQYF
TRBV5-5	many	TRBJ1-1	CASSLGQGAMRTEAFF
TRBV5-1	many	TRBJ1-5	CASSLEWGSNQPQHF
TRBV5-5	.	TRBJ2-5	CASRRQGTQETQYF
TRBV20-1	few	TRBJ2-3	CSATAGESTDTQYF
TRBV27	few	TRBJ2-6	CASRPSYRNSGANVLTF
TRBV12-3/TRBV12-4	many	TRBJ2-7	CASTLGPPFYEQYF
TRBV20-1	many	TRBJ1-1	CSAPGQGQAEAFF
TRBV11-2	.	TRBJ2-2	CASSFLGAGELFF
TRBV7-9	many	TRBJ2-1	CASSFRGLGDEQFF
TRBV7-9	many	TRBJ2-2	CASRLNTGELFF
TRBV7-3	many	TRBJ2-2	CASSLAGVNTGELFF
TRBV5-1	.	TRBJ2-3	CASSPGGNADTQYF
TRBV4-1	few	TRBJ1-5	CASSQSEQGRYSNQPQHF
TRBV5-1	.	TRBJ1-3	CASSSTAASGNTIYF
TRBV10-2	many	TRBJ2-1	CASSRPGLDHNEQFF
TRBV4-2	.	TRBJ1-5	CASSPSGGNQPQHF
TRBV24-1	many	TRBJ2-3	CATSASLALDTQYF
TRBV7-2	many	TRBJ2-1	CASSLETFEQFF
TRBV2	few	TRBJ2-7	CASHQGTGAYEQYF
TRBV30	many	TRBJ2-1	CAWSVLGGYNEQFF
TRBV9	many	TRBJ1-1	CASSVGTGDNTEAFF
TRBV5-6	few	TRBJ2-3	CASSLDGFSTDTQYF
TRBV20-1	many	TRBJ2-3	CSASPLGISSTDTQYF
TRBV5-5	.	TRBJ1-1	CASSSTGAHLFEAFF
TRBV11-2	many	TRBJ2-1	CASSRGGLDEQFF
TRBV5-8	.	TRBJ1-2	CASSLSRRAGYGYTF
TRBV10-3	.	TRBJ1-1	CAISESGQLNTEAFF
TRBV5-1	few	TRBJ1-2	CASSWGGQGSYGYTF
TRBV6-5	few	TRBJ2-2	CASSYRARTQNTGELFF